Listed here are 25 T cell receptor beta chains from one sample, sequenced in a study of blood T cells in healthy people across ages. PCR was performed a second time for about 7 to 11 cycles using a sample-barcoded 5' primer and a J-beta primer mix. MiXCR was run by TCRdb on the 5' RACE reads, yielding one entry per CDR3 protein. This sample has 710,000 or so distinct CDR3 sequences, with 22% found just once. Sequencing input: blood. These receptors were taken from a man aged 65 to 85 in good health.

The V and J genes are TRBV29-1 and TRBJ1-5; D not certain. Trimming left V 7 bases short and J 9 bases short, with 16 bases between. Germline assignment: CDR1 SQVTM and CDR2 ANQGSEA. The CDR3 runs 12 residues. CDR3 amino acids: CSAGRPGGPQHF. Written as DNA, the CDR3 is TGCAGCGCTGGACGGCCCGGCGGGCCCCAGCATTTT.

The chain carries TRBV28 and TRBJ2-2; D tentatively fits TRBD1 or TRBD2 (5 bases each). Per the germline V gene, CDR1 is MDHEN and CDR2 is SYDVKM. The V and J ends lost 11 bases and 0 bases respectively, with 10 bases between them. This CDR3 has 13 residues. The CDR3: CAAWGTNTGELFF. CDR3 bases: TGTGCCGCCTGGGGGACGAACACCGGGGAGCTGTTTTTT.

This chain connects TRBV6-5 to TRBJ2-3; D is perhaps TRBD1 or TRBD2 (5 bases each). The CDR3 runs 15 residues. Trimming took off 8 bases at V and 0 bases at J, with 15 bases between the two ends. Germline CDR1 is MNHEY and CDR2 is SVGAGI. In DNA, the CDR3 is TGTGCCAGCGGAACGGGGACCCCGAGCACAGATACGCAGTATTTT. It translates to CASGTGTPSTDTQYF.

This clonotype has a count of ten or more. J is TRBJ2-4 and V is TRBV14, with D hard to call. The CDR3 is 16 residues long. Germline-derived CDR1 and CDR2 are SGHDN and FVKESK. V dropped 4 bases and J dropped 0 bases, with 13 bases sitting between them. The DNA for the CDR3 is TGTGCCAGCAGCCCAGGTTTACTGCTAGCCAAAAACATTCAGTACTTC. It codes for CASSPGLLLAKNIQYF.

The gene calls are TRBV6-5 and TRBJ1-6; no definite D call. Germline V gene lookup returns CDR1 MNHEY and CDR2 SVGAGI. V was clipped by 5 bases and J by 9 bases, with 14 bases between them. The CDR3 is 14 amino acids. As DNA, the CDR3 is TGTGCCAGCAGTATAATGGGCTTGACTTCACCCCTCCACTTT. Protein: CASSIMGLTSPLHF.

The sample holds a few counts of this clonotype. The chain uses TRBV12-3 or TRBV12-4 and TRBJ2-7; no definite D call. V lost 4 bases, J lost 0 bases, and 7 bases lay in between. The CDR3 contains 13 residues. Here the CDR3 reads CASSSHSSYEQYV. CDR3 coding DNA: TGTGCCAGCAGTTCTCACAGCTCCTACGAGCAGTACGTC.

This clonotype came up once. The chain carries TRBV5-1 and TRBJ2-2; 7 bases are a match to TRBD1. The CDR3 has 14 amino acids. The germline gives CDR1 SGHRS, CDR2 YFSETQ. The trim removed 3 bases at V and 4 bases at J, leaving 3 bases unmatched. The CDR3 spells CASSSGQITGELFF. DNA of the CDR3: TGCGCCAGCAGCTCGGGACAGATCACCGGGGAGCTGTTTTTT.

The V gene is TRBV12-3 or TRBV12-4, the J gene TRBJ2-7; D is unresolved. The CDR3 spans 11 residues. V was shortened by 3 bases and J by 3 bases, with 3 bases between the two germline ends. CDR3: CASSFGYEQYV. Written as DNA, the CDR3 is TGTGCCAGCAGTTTTGGCTACGAGCAGTACGTC.

The V gene is TRBV18, the J gene TRBJ1-3; no reliable D call. Trimming stripped 4 bases from V and 4 bases from J, with 20 bases between. The CDR3 totals 17 residues. Looked up from germline, CDR1 is KGHSH and CDR2 is LQKENI. The CDR3 spells CASSLNGRALFGNTIYF. The CDR3 DNA is TGTGCCAGCTCACTTAACGGACGGGCTTTGTTCGGAAACACCATATATTTT.

The chain is built from TRBV20-1 and TRBJ2-3; 12 positions agree with TRBD2. This CDR3 contains 16 residues. V was clipped by 6 bases and J by 2 bases; unmatched bases: 9. Germline V lookup: CDR1 DFQATT, CDR2 SNEGSKA (reference sequence). Here the CDR3 DNA reads TGCAGTGCCCCCCGGCTAGCGGGAGGGTTCACAGATACGCAGTATTTT. Translation gives CSAPRLAGGFTDTQYF.

The chain has TRBV12-3 or TRBV12-4 and TRBJ1-1; 7 nucleotides align to TRBD1. The CDR3 runs to 13 residues. After removal of 6 bases from V and 10 bases from J, the junction contained 11 bases not matched to a gene. CDR3 region: CASRQGQGAGAFF. The CDR3 bases are TGTGCCAGCAGACAGGGGCAAGGGGCAGGAGCTTTCTTT.

This clonotype was counted a few times. The V and J genes are TRBV20-1 and TRBJ2-7; D might be TRBD1 (5 bases). This CDR3 has 12 amino acids. The V gene lost 6 bases and the J gene lost 8 bases, with 17 bases spanning the gap. Germline V gives CDR1 DFQATT, CDR2 SNEGSKA (reference sequence). CDR3 sequence reads: CSALARVYKQYF. CDR3 nucleotide sequence: TGCAGTGCCCTGGCCAGGGTGTACAAGCAGTACTTC.

This clonotype showed up just a few times. The chain has TRBV20-1 and TRBJ1-2; no clear D. The V end lost 4 bases, the J end lost 4 bases, and 10 bases lay between the germline ends. The CDR3 totals 12 residues. The V gene's germline CDR1 is DFQATT and CDR2 SNEGSKA (reference sequence). The CDR3 here is CSAIKTAYGYTF. The CDR3 region has the DNA TGCAGTGCTATTAAGACCGCCTATGGCTACACCTTC.

The chain couples TRBV12-3 or TRBV12-4 to TRBJ2-1, with TRBD2 matching over 9 bases. The CDR3 length is 16 residues. J was trimmed by 3 bases and V by 5 bases; bases with no gene match: 8. CDR3 DNA sequence: TGTGCCAGCAGTCGCTCTATAGCGGGAGTCTACAATGAGCAGTTCTTC. This encodes CASSRSIAGVYNEQFF.

This clonotype has a handful of counts. The genes are TRBV6-1 and TRBJ2-3; D may be TRBD1 (5 bases). Germline CDR1 is MNHNS and CDR2 is SASEGT. Trimming left V 5 bases short and J 6 bases short, with 15 bases between. This CDR3 has 14 residues. The CDR3 sequence: CASSTGHGYDTQYF. The DNA for the CDR3 is TGTGCCAGCAGTACCGGACACGGGTATGATACGCAGTATTTT.

This sequence joins TRBV29-1 and TRBJ1-1, with D maybe TRBD1 (6 bases). The CDR3 has 14 amino acids. V was trimmed by 4 bases and J by 0 bases, leaving 12 bases between them. The germline gives CDR1 SQVTM, CDR2 ANQGSEA. The CDR3 sequence: CSVGQEPLNTEAFF. CDR3 DNA sequence: TGCAGCGTTGGACAGGAGCCTCTGAACACTGAAGCTTTCTTT.

This clonotype was observed a few times. The chain links TRBV20-1 to TRBJ2-5, with D perhaps matching TRBD1 (5 bases). Trimming removed 2 bases from V and 4 bases from J, with 11 bases in between. CDR3 size: 13 residues. In germline, CDR1 is DFQATT, CDR2 SNEGSKA (reference sequence). The CDR3, as DNA: TGCAGTGCTAGAAAGTGGGGCCGAGAGACCCAGTACTTC. Encoded protein: CSARKWGRETQYF.

The chain employs TRBV6-5 and TRBJ1-2; 7 nucleotides align to TRBD1. The CDR3 sequence is 18 residues long. V shed 2 bases, J shed 8 bases, and the junction held 20 bases outside the gene matches. From germline, CDR1 is MNHEY and CDR2 SVGAGI. CDR3 in amino acids: CASSYRTNRGLPLKGYTF. The CDR3 DNA reads as TGTGCCAGCAGTTACCGCACAAACAGGGGACTCCCACTCAAAGGCTACACCTTC.

This clonotype was counted at least ten times. The genes are TRBV12-3 or TRBV12-4 and TRBJ1-5; 9 bases are shared with TRBD1. J was trimmed by 5 bases and V by 6 bases; bases with no gene match: 8. The length of the CDR3 is 15 residues. CDR3 nucleotides: TGTGCCAGCAGGTCCGGACAGGGGAACGATCAGCCCCAGCATTTT. Translated, it gives CASRSGQGNDQPQHF.

The chain recombines TRBV12-5 with TRBJ2-3; TRBD1 matches 9 bases. Germline values: CDR1 LGHNT, CDR2 FRNRAP. CDR3 length: 16 residues. J gave up 0 bases and V 4 bases, and 5 bases lay outside the gene matches. In nucleotides, the CDR3 is TGTGCTAGTGGTTACACAGGGGGCGGTAGCACAGATACGCAGTATTTT. This translates into CASGYTGGGSTDTQYF.

CDR3 bases: TGTGCCAGCAGTACAGGGGCCTCTTCATGGCCCTACGAGCAGTACTTC. It codes for CASSTGASSWPYEQYF. The chain couples TRBV28 to TRBJ2-7; 7 nucleotides align to TRBD1. With 5 bases clipped from V and 2 bases from J, the junction kept 12 bases outside the gene matches. Germline CDR1 is MDHEN and CDR2 is SYDVKM. CDR3 size: 16 residues. Looking up the rest from reference TRBV28 and TRBJ2-7 gives the full variable domain: DVKVTQSSRYLVKRTGEKVFLECVQDMDHENMFWYRQDPGLGLRLIYFSYDVKMKEKGDIPEGYSVSREKKERFSLILESASTNQTSMYLCASSTGASSWPYEQYFGPGTRLTVT.

This clonotype turned up a few times. The chain employs TRBV24-1 and TRBJ1-2; D remains unclear. Trimming removed 4 bases at V and 3 bases at J, with 11 bases between. This CDR3 is built from 14 residues. Germline V gene data show CDR1 as KGHDR and CDR2 as SFDVKD. The CDR3 reads CATSEGVRDYGYTF. The CDR3 DNA follows: TGTGCCACCAGTGAGGGAGTTCGGGACTATGGCTACACCTTC.

V usage is TRBV29-1 and J usage is TRBJ2-5; D is possibly TRBD1 or TRBD2 (5 bases each). The J call may be faulty, since TRBJ2-7 better matches the DNA end. Germline CDR1 SQVTM, CDR2 ANQGSEA. The CDR3 totals 11 residues. The CDR3, as DNA: TGCAGCGTGGGGGATATGTACGAGCAGTACTTC. Amino acid sequence: CSVGDMYEQYF.

V is TRBV12-3 or TRBV12-4 and J is TRBJ2-5, with 9 nucleotides matching TRBD1. This CDR3 contains 17 residues. J lost 4 bases, V lost 0 bases, and 9 bases had no gene match. The CDR3 sequence is CASSLALYRGRGETQYF. CDR3 coding DNA: TGTGCCAGCAGTTTAGCGCTGTACAGGGGGCGCGGAGAGACCCAGTACTTC.

The chain employs TRBV20-1 and TRBJ2-3; TRBD2 might be the D (6 bases). Per germline, CDR1 DFQATT and CDR2 SNEGSKA (reference sequence). V was shortened by 6 bases and J by 5 bases, with 21 bases between the two germline ends. The CDR3 loop spans 15 amino acids. The CDR3 DNA reads TGCAGTGCCGACCAACTAGCCTCGGGTGGAGATACGCAGTATTTT. Translating gives CSADQLASGGDTQYF.